A single sample gave rise to the 5 T cell receptor beta chains below, sequenced in a study of blood T cell repertoires in COVID-19. TCRdb's copy holds only in-frame clones and misses some; the assay was immunoSEQ multiplex PCR. Of 150,000 to 170,000 clones listed, 75% to 85% are singletons. Sequenced: peripheral blood. The receptors come from a woman in her sixties or seventies with COVID-19, enrolled during active disease.

The chain couples TRBV2 to TRBJ1-1, with 7 nucleotides matching TRBD1. CDR1 and CDR2 (germline): SNHLY, FYNNEI. V trimming: 6 bases; J trimming: 1 base; junction bases outside the gene matches: 5. This CDR3 spans 14 amino acids. CDR3 sequence (DNA): TGTGCCAGCAGGAAGGACAGGACGAACACTGAAGCTTTCTTT. Protein: CASRKDRTNTEAFF.

The V gene is TRBV5-1, the J gene TRBJ1-1; maybe TRBD1 (5 bases). V dropped 0 bases and J dropped 1 base, with 7 bases sitting between them. The CDR3 runs to 14 residues. Germline V gene data show CDR1 as SGHRS and CDR2 as YFSETQ. CDR3: CASSLGQTNTEAFF. CDR3 in DNA: TGCGCCAGCAGCTTGGGACAGACGAACACTGAAGCTTTCTTT.

The gene calls are TRBV6-5 and TRBJ2-1, with 12 bases lining up with TRBD2. Looked up from germline, CDR1 is MNHEY and CDR2 is SVGAGI. V lost 5 bases to trimming and J lost 7 bases; unmatched junction nucleotides: 6. CDR3 length: 15 residues. CDR3 in DNA: TGTGCCAGCAGTAAGGGACTAGCGGGCGGAAATGAGCAGTTCTTC. Its protein product is CASSKGLAGGNEQFF.

This chain joins TRBV3-1 (or the pseudogene TRBV3-2) and TRBJ1-5; no definite D call. The CDR3 is made up of 13 amino acids. Looked up from germline, CDR1 is LGHDT and CDR2 is YNNKEL (reference sequence). Deletions cut 1 base from V and 3 bases from J, with 4 bases between. The CDR3 nucleotides read TGTGCCAGCAGCCAAGGGGCCAATCAGCCCCAGCATTTT. Translated: CASSQGANQPQHF.

J is TRBJ2-1 and V is TRBV4-2; 10 bases map to TRBD2. The CDR3 has 16 amino acids. Trimming at V came to 2 bases and at J to 4 bases, leaving 5 bases not matched to a gene. The germline CDR1 and CDR2 sequences are LGHNA and YNFKEQ. CDR3 coding DNA: TGTGCCAGCAGCCAACAGACTAGCGGGCTATACAATGAGCAGTTCTTC. The encoded protein is CASSQQTSGLYNEQFF.